The TCR beta chain under discussion was sequenced for a study of identical twins listed by TCRdb under 2016. General notes on the study: TCR alpha and beta repertoires from monozygotic twins, unrelated adults of various ages and cord blood were deep-sequenced to test whether fetal clonotypes persist. To rule out contamination, replicate twin experiments were performed at different times with different library preparation protocols. Study-wide conclusions, independent of this receptor: Invariant T cells such as MAIT and iNKT could partly confound zero-insertion analyses, though diverse VJ usage argued against this for most clonotypes. Out-of-frame TCR alpha sequences shared between twins showed an excess of low generation-probability sequences compared with coincidental sharing between unrelated individuals. Because the same donors could not be followed over many years, conclusions were based on cross-sectional statistical analysis. Recombination models systematically underestimated out-of-frame TCR alpha sharing in monozygotic twins but agreed with sharing between unrelated individuals. Fewer insertions were carried by abundant cord blood beta clonotypes, a similar but weaker trend appeared in young adult naive repertoires, and no such trend appeared in memory repertoires. Excess twin sharing in beta out-of-frame sequences was weaker because fewer shared sequences lowered the signal-to-noise ratio.

This clonotype was found once. The specificity of this receptor is unknown. Base qualities are not at hand, and no much larger clone is one base apart. Receptor libraries were prepared by 5' RACE. Sequencing instrument: Illumina HiSeq 2000. Template switching added a universal primer binding site, and the final cDNA carried a unique molecular identifier that allowed TCR cDNA molecules to be counted accurately. First-strand cDNA for TCR alpha and beta chains was synthesized from specific primers in the conserved constant-segment region. To control for contamination, every cDNA library was double barcoded, receiving both a SMART-Mk sample barcode and Illumina barcodes. TruSeq adapter sequences, together with Illumina sample barcodes, were added in two successive PCR steps. Sequencing of the TCR alpha and beta cDNA libraries was done on the Illumina HiSeq platform using custom primers. The authors' analysis ran thus. Unique molecular identifiers were extracted from raw reads with MiGEC, and CDR3 positions were determined with MiXCR. For each individual, recombination models were inferred using an EM algorithm with the repgenHMM and IGoR tools. Shared clonotypes were analyzed with the tcR package in R, and sharing was normalized by the product of cloneset sizes. To study raw recombination without the effects of thymic and clonal selection, out-of-frame nonproductive sequences were analyzed. Using fastp trimming at Q25 and MiXCR clonotype assembly, TCRdb reanalyzed the public sequencing data and kept in-frame beta chains. Here each entry gathers all rows of one CDR3 protein and keeps the most common genes and DNA. The V and J calls were not made by the authors but by TCRdb's processing. For this sample there are about 470,000 distinct CDR3 sequences; roughly 26% appear just once. The top ten constitute around 3% of the sample.

Every donor in the study was a healthy Caucasian. The twin cohort comprised three pairs of female monozygotic twins, all aged roughly 18 to 30 years. CD4+ and CD8+ T cell populations were isolated with positive isolation kits from Invitrogen. Another study also made use of these data, one on T cells expressing NK-cell markers. From the second report: Several donors provided sorted CD3+CD56+NKG2C+, CD3+CD56+NKG2C- and CD3+CD56-NKG2C+ T-cell subsets, whose TCR beta-chain repertoires were profiled. Among the eight sequenced donors, seven were HCMV-seropositive and one was HCMV-seronegative. In several experiments an anti-gammadeltaTCR antibody was added to restrict sorting to alphabetaTCR-expressing T cells. In several donors, the dominant CD3+CD56+NKG2C+ clonotypes were among the top 10 CD8+ clonotypes and accounted for about 1.0-7.5% of CD8+ T cells. Those dominant clonotypes were again the most abundant among CD3+CD56-NKG2C+ cells in a handful of donors, at roughly 28.3-65%. Whether the expanded NKG2C-expressing T cell clones were specific for HCMV antigens was left unclear. The eight sequenced donors were randomly selected healthy volunteers, three men and five women. HCMV-specific IgG was detected in serum with a commercial ELISA kit to determine HCMV serostatus. Reads were demultiplexed and grouped by UMI with MIGEC, and clonotypes were assembled and quantified with MiTCR. To exclude erroneous sequences, any TCR cDNA sequence not supported by at least two reads was discarded. Downstream repertoire analysis used the tcR package, and clonotypes were matched across fractions by CDR3 nucleotide sequence plus V segment. VDJmatch was used to annotate antigen specificity against VDJdb, with one amino acid substitution allowed in CDR3.

The sequenced sample consisted of CD4+ T cells sorted from blood. The sequence was obtained from a woman between 18 and 30 years old in good health.

The DNA reads TGCGCCAGCAGCTTGGGGGGACCTGCGGCGGGCTACACCTTC. Protein translation: CASSLGGPAAGYTF. This receptor chain uses TRBV5-1 and TRBJ1-2; TRBD1 is a possible D gene, resting on 5 matching bases. V and J lose 0 bases and 8 bases, and a span of 14 bases separates them. There are 14 amino acids in the CDR3, from cysteine to phenylalanine inclusive. Solely the CDR3 DNA is kept, with 42 bases framed from the first base. CDR1 and CDR2, per the germline V gene, are SGHRS and YFSETQ.